The entry below gives a single TCR beta chain sequence along with its context. With a much larger clone just one base away, this may be a read error. Since no conserved phenylalanine or tryptophan closes the CDR3, a read error is the likely cause. These data come from a study of read filtering for tumor transcriptome and immune sequencing. Bone marrow was sampled from every patient at the time of active disease. CDR1 and CDR2 from the germline V gene are SGHVS and FQNEAQ. V lost 5 bases and J lost 0, with 17 bases in between. The CDR3 is made up of 17 amino acids. Molecular barcoded adaptors covering alpha/delta and beta/gamma chains were used on approximately 400 ng RNA. From the reads, TCRdb called clonotypes with MiXCR, one entry per CDR3 protein. The data show about 130,000 distinct CDR3 sequences, with roughly an eighth seen just once and 6.5% to 9% held by the top ten.

The V gene is TRBV7-8, the J gene TRBJ2-1; perhaps D is TRBD1 or TRBD2 (6 bases each). The sequenced material came from a population of CD138-negative cells sorted from bone marrow. This TCR was sampled from a donor at least 40 years old with multiple myeloma. Written as DNA, the CDR3 is TGTGCCAGCAGCCTATTAGGGGGGACCAGCTCCTACAATGAGCAGTTCTAC. This translates into CASSLLGGTSSYNEQFY.